This entry lists 8 T cell receptor beta chains sequenced from one sample in a study of T cell repertoires in cytomegalovirus infection. These receptors' antigens are unknown. TCRdb reanalysed the reads using MiXCR and keeps one entry per CDR3 protein. The data contain about half a million distinct CDR3 sequences, 30% to 35% of them seen just once; the ten biggest clones take up around a sixth. Source: cultured PBMCs, taken from culture after CMV antigen stimulation. The receptors stem from a human donor in good health (CMV status not recorded). Some clones in this sample may be carry-over from other donors' samples.

This chain uses TRBV12-3 or TRBV12-4 with TRBJ2-3, with a weak D call TRBD2 (6 bases). Trimming removed 3 bases at V and 4 bases at J, with 14 bases between. The CDR3 is 15 amino acids. The CDR3 here is CASSFRELGADTQYF. CDR3 bases: TGTGCCAGCAGTTTTCGGGAGTTGGGCGCAGATACGCAGTATTTT.

The chain joins TRBV6-5 to TRBJ2-4; perhaps TRBD1 as D (5 bases). Trimming stripped 6 bases from V and 9 bases from J, with 15 bases between. This CDR3 is 13 amino acids long. The germline V gene has CDR1 MNHEY and CDR2 SVGAGI. CDR3 sequence: CASRPARAGIQYF. CDR3 coding DNA: TGTGCCAGCAGACCCGCCAGGGCCGGCATTCAGTACTTC.

This clonotype was found a few times. This chain joins TRBV7-3 and TRBJ2-7, with a weak D call TRBD2 (7 bases). V was pared by 5 bases and J by 1 base, with 12 bases between. This CDR3 has 14 residues. From germline, CDR1 is SGHTA and CDR2 FQGTGA. The CDR3 sequence: CASSVGGQSYEQYF. The CDR3, as DNA: TGTGCCAGCAGCGTCGGGGGGCAGTCCTACGAGCAGTACTTC.

This clonotype has only a few counts. The chain is built from TRBV5-1 and TRBJ2-2; 9 bases align to TRBD1. The CDR3 spans 16 residues. The germline CDR1 and CDR2 sequences are SGHRS and YFSETQ. J gave up 5 bases and V 4 bases, and 9 bases lay outside the gene matches. The CDR3: CASSHLQGARTGELFF. DNA of the CDR3: TGCGCCAGCAGCCATTTACAGGGGGCGCGAACCGGGGAGCTGTTTTTT. Full variable domain (outside the CDR3, taken from reference TRBV5-1 and TRBJ2-2): KAGVTQTPRYLIKTRGQQVTLSCSPISGHRSVSWYQQTPGQGLQFLFEYFSETQRNKGNFPGRFSGRQFSNSRSEMNVSTLELGDSALYLCASSHLQGARTGELFFGEGSRLTVL.

This chain connects TRBV7-9 to TRBJ2-4, with D possibly matching TRBD2 (8 bases). Trimming stripped 10 bases from V and 6 bases from J, with 19 bases between. Per germline, CDR1 SEHNR and CDR2 FQNEAQ (reference sequence). This CDR3 has 14 amino acids. The CDR3 here is CATRTGAGGNIQYF. The CDR3 bases are TGTGCCACCCGAACAGGGGCGGGGGGAAACATTCAGTACTTC.

This clonotype was counted between two and nine times. This chain connects TRBV6-2 or TRBV6-3 to TRBJ1-5, with D perhaps matching TRBD1 (5 bases). CDR3 length equals 14 residues. V lost 2 bases to trimming and J lost 8 bases, with 13 bases between them. In germline, CDR1 is MNHEY, CDR2 SVGEGT. The CDR3 nucleotides are TGTGCCAGCAGTTACGGGGCAGCGCGGGAGCCCCAGCATTTT. Translating it yields CASSYGAAREPQHF.

The chain recombines TRBV7-9 with TRBJ2-1; 9 bases align to TRBD1. CDR3 size: 17 residues. Trimming removed 5 bases from V and 2 bases from J; junction bases left unmatched: 10. CDR1 and CDR2 (germline): SEHNR, FQNEAQ (reference sequence). The CDR3 nucleotides read TGTGCCAGCAGCCCTAGGACAGGGGAAGTCGCCTACAATGAGCAGTTCTTC. Translating gives CASSPRTGEVAYNEQFF.

A few counts support this clonotype. The chain has TRBV11-2 and TRBJ1-3; maybe TRBD1 (5 bases). V lost 5 bases and J 0 bases, leaving 8 bases between the germline ends. Germline assignment: CDR1 SGHAT and CDR2 FQNNGV. The length of the CDR3 is 14 residues. The CDR3 DNA reads TGTGCCAGCAGCCAGGACATCTCTGGAAACACCATATATTTT. This sequence encodes CASSQDISGNTIYF.